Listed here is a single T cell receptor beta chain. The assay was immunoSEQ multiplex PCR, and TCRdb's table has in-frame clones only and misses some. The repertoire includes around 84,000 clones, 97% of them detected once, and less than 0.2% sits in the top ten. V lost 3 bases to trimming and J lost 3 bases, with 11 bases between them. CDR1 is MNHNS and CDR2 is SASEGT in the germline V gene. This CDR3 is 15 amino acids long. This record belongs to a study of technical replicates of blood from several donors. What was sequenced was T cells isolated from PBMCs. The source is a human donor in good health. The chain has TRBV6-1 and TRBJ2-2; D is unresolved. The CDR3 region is CASSDSSSYTGELFF. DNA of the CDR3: TGTGCCAGCAGTGACAGTTCGTCGTACACCGGGGAGCTGTTTTTT.